The clone carrying this TCR beta chain has more than one count but fewer than ten. Its antigen is not identified. This sample is drawn from a study of neoadjuvant anti-PD-1 for oral cavity cancer. Looking at the study overall: Before surgery, most patients got three to four biweekly 3 mg/kg nivolumab doses.

Patients had newly diagnosed, untreated stage II-IVA oral cavity squamous cell carcinoma. Blood libraries mostly used approximately 0.5 ug genomic DNA, six replicates each. Assay: immunoSEQ multiplex PCR; the TCRdb copy retains only in-frame clones and omits some. The sample holds approximately 72,000 clones; over 70% are singletons and the top ten take nearly 3.5%. Study outcomes and limitations: PBMC Gini-index clonality exceeded responders' in non-responders post-nivolumab.

Germline lookup yields CDR1 SGHDN and CDR2 FVKESK. The CDR3 loop spans 14 amino acids. Trimming shortened V by 2 bases and J by 0 bases, and 8 bases separated the two germline ends. The source of this sequence is a person aged 35 to 85 with oral cavity squamous cell carcinoma. The specimen comprised PBMCs, sampled before nivolumab (anti-PD-1) treatment. This chain connects TRBV14 to TRBJ2-7, with D possibly TRBD2 on 6 matching bases. CDR3 protein: CASSQSGYSYEQYF. The CDR3 DNA sequence: TGTGCCAGCAGCCAAAGCGGGTACTCCTACGAGCAGTACTTC.